The 17 T cell receptor beta chains below were found in one sample sequenced in a study of cytomegalovirus exposure and HLA in healthy donors. With 60 Vbeta and 13 Jbeta primers, the PCR was carried out. Repertoires were generated with immunoSEQ multiplex PCR, while TCRdb's copy carries only in-frame clones and drops some. The sample holds roughly 190,000 clones, approximately 82% seen once. The sample was PBMCs. The receptors here all came from a woman younger than 30 in good health and CMV-seronegative.

This chain links TRBV5-1 with TRBJ1-3; the D is unclear. The CDR3 contains 13 residues. Trimming shortened V by 3 bases and J by 0 bases, and 4 bases separated the two germline ends. Germline CDR1 reads SGHRS; CDR2 reads YFSETQ. In nucleotides, the CDR3 is TGCGCCAGCAGCTCGTCCTCTGGAAACACCATATATTTT. It yields the protein CASSSSSGNTIYF.

The CDR3 DNA sequence: TGCAGCGTTGAAGATCCCTCAGGGGGTAATGAAAAACTGTTTTTT. The encoded protein is CSVEDPSGGNEKLFF. The chain combines TRBV29-1 with TRBJ1-4; 7 positions agree with TRBD1. The CDR3 extends over 15 amino acids. Germline assignment: CDR1 SQVTM and CDR2 ANQGSEA. Trimming took 0 bases from V and 4 from J; bases not matched to a gene: 5.

This clone was seen once. The rearrangement joins TRBV7-2 to TRBJ2-4, with TRBD2 as a possible D gene (6 bases). Germline V lookup: CDR1 SGHTA, CDR2 FQGNSA. With 0 bases removed from V and 6 bases from J, the gap between germline ends came to 15 bases. The CDR3 spans 16 residues. CDR3 residues: CASSLAGPLEGNIQYF. The CDR3 coding sequence is TGTGCCAGCAGCTTAGCGGGACCACTGGAGGGAAACATTCAGTACTTC.

V gene TRBV7-9 combines with J gene TRBJ1-5; D is unresolved. The CDR3 length is 14 residues. Trimming left V 5 bases short and J 9 bases short, with 17 bases between. Germline-derived CDR1 and CDR2 are SEHNR and FQNEAQ (reference sequence). The CDR3 DNA follows: TGTGCCAGCAGCCCCCGAGGCTCCCCTGGGCCCCAGCATTTT. Its protein is CASSPRGSPGPQHF.

The V and J genes are TRBV5-1 and TRBJ2-5, with a tentative D call TRBD2 (5 bases). The CDR3 runs to 15 residues. CDR1 is SGHRS, CDR2 YFSETQ, per germline. V lost 3 bases to trimming and J lost 1 base, with 13 bases between them. The CDR3 sequence is CASSWGAAGQETQYF. The CDR3 bases are TGCGCCAGCAGCTGGGGAGCGGCCGGCCAAGAGACCCAGTACTTC.

The gene calls are TRBV2 and TRBJ2-1; 11 bases align to TRBD2. The CDR3 contains 19 residues. CDR1 is SNHLY and CDR2 is FYNNEI in the germline V gene. With 2 bases clipped from V and 8 bases from J, the junction kept 17 bases outside the gene matches. The CDR3 DNA sequence: TGTGCCAGCAGTGAATTAGTTCTAGCGGGAGGTCCGGATTATTATGAGCAGTTCTTC. Encoded protein: CASSELVLAGGPDYYEQFF.

This clone has only one observation. The rearrangement links TRBV11-3 to TRBJ1-1; D not certain. V was pared by 1 base and J by 6 bases, with 12 bases between. This CDR3 region has 14 residues. CDR1 is SGHNT, CDR2 YENEEA, per germline. CDR3 bases: TGTGCCAGCAGCTTAGTGAGGGAGATGGCTGAAGCTTTCTTT. Protein: CASSLVREMAEAFF. The full variable domain, with the rest looked up from reference TRBV11-3 and TRBJ1-1, is EAGVVQSPRYKIIEKKQPVAFWCNPISGHNTLYWYLQNLGQGPELLIRYENEEAVDDSQLPKDRFSAERLKGVDSTLKIQPAELGDSAVYLCASSLVREMAEAFFGQGTRLTVV.

J is TRBJ2-1 and V is TRBV11-3; the D gene is possibly TRBD2 (6 bases). The V gene's germline CDR1 is SGHNT and CDR2 YENEEA. The CDR3 spans 15 residues. Deletions cut 0 bases from V and 6 bases from J, with 12 bases between. The CDR3 here is CASSLEMAGTNEQFF. The CDR3, as DNA: TGTGCCAGCAGCTTAGAGATGGCGGGAACCAATGAGCAGTTCTTC.

V gene TRBV9 combines with J gene TRBJ2-5; perhaps TRBD1 as D (6 bases). Trimming shortened V by 0 bases and J by 8 bases, and 11 bases separated the two germline ends. The CDR3 covers 13 residues. Germline-derived CDR1 and CDR2 are SGDLS and YYNGEE. The CDR3 region has the DNA TGTGCCAGCAGCGTAGACAGGGTGAATACCCAGTACTTC. Amino acids: CASSVDRVNTQYF.

The genes are TRBV7-9 and TRBJ2-5; D is undetermined. The J call could be wrong; TRBJ2-7 is a better fit for the DNA end. Germline V gene lookup returns CDR1 SEHNR and CDR2 FQNEAQ (reference sequence). The CDR3 is 13 residues long. In DNA form, the CDR3 reads TGTGCCAGCAGCTTAAACTCCCCTTACGAGCAGTACTTC. Translated, it gives CASSLNSPYEQYF.

This rearrangement joins TRBV23-1 to TRBJ1-2; the D gene is possibly TRBD1 (6 bases). TRBV23-1 is noted as an ORF with a role that remains uncertain. The V and J ends lost 9 bases and 5 bases respectively, with 16 bases between them. The CDR3 has 13 residues. CDR3 in amino acids: CARGPGQGYGYTF. The DNA for the CDR3 is TGCGCCAGGGGACCGGGACAAGGATATGGCTACACCTTC.

This clone was found once. The gene calls are TRBV11-2 and TRBJ2-5, with 8 nucleotides matching TRBD2. V lost 4 bases and J lost 5; bases outside the gene matches: 6. CDR1 and CDR2 (germline): SGHAT, FQNNGV. This CDR3 comprises 14 residues. CDR3 in DNA: TGTGCCAGCAGCTGGGGGGCTAGCGGGGAGACCCAGTACTTC. Its protein is CASSWGASGETQYF.

This clone is a singleton in its sample. This sequence joins TRBV30 and TRBJ2-1, with 11 bases matching TRBD1. V was clipped by 3 bases and J by 1 base; unmatched bases: 14. There are 19 residues in the CDR3. Germline V gene lookup returns CDR1 GTSNPN and CDR2 SVGIG (reference sequence). In DNA form, the CDR3 reads TGTGCCTGGAGCAACTCCGGGACAGGGGGTGTTCGGTCCTACAATGAGCAGTTCTTC. Its translation: CAWSNSGTGGVRSYNEQFF.

The chain carries TRBV7-9 and TRBJ1-4; 7 nucleotides align to TRBD1. The CDR3 extends over 14 amino acids. The germline V gene encodes CDR1 SEHNR and CDR2 FQNEAQ (reference sequence). Trimming cost V 5 bases and J 5 bases; bases outside gene matches: 5. This CDR3 is CASSLDRDNEKLFF. DNA for the CDR3: TGTGCCAGCAGCCTCGACAGGGACAATGAAAAACTGTTTTTT.

This clone was seen a few times. The chain carries TRBV5-6 and TRBJ1-4, with D hard to call. This CDR3 comprises 15 residues. The V gene lost 4 bases and the J gene lost 5 bases, with 15 bases spanning the gap. Germline CDR1 and CDR2: SGHDT and YYEEEE. CDR3 sequence reads: CASSLKQIKNEKLFF. The CDR3 DNA is TGTGCCAGCAGCCTGAAACAGATAAAAAATGAAAAACTGTTTTTT.

V gene TRBV6-1 combines with J gene TRBJ2-2; D is unresolved. V was cut by 5 bases and J by 4 bases, with 14 bases left in between. The CDR3 covers 15 residues. The germline CDR1 and CDR2 sequences are MNHNS and SASEGT. The CDR3: CASSKRPDFTGELFF. CDR3 bases: TGTGCCAGCAGTAAAAGGCCCGACTTCACCGGGGAGCTGTTTTTT.

This chain uses TRBV6-6 with TRBJ2-3; 7 bases match TRBD2. The CDR3 has 15 amino acids. V dropped 0 bases and J dropped 3; count of bases not matched to a gene: 3. Germline V lookup: CDR1 MNHNY, CDR2 SVGAGI (reference sequence). The CDR3 loop is CASSYSGGRTDTQYF. The DNA of the CDR3 is TGTGCCAGCAGTTACTCAGGCGGGAGAACAGATACGCAGTATTTT.